Listed below are T cell receptor beta chains from one sample, sequenced in a study of CD8 T cells in ankylosing spondylitis. TCRdb reanalysed the 5' RACE reads using MiXCR and keeps one entry per CDR3 protein. Of about 88,000 distinct CDR3 sequences in the sample, around 26% were seen once. Sequences were obtained from blood, either unsorted or a sorted T cell fraction (not recorded which). The receptors stem from a male donor with ankylosing spondylitis or in good health (not recorded which). The conserved cysteine and the conserved F or W are not part of the CDR3 here.

v_call: TRBV27; cdr3_aa: ASRARDPNNEQF
v_call: TRBV5-1; cdr3_aa: ASSLDLAGAEQF
v_call: TRBV20-1; cdr3_aa: SASEDRVFNYGYT
v_call: TRBV7-2; cdr3_aa: ASSRTGSSGNTIY
v_call: TRBV6-5; cdr3_aa: ASSHTGTPKETQY
v_call: TRBV7-2; cdr3_aa: ASSLEGAPRALH
v_call: TRBV12-3/TRBV12-4; cdr3_aa: ASGIQGRNSPLH
v_call: TRBV7-7; cdr3_aa: AIARGSTGELF
v_call: TRBV20-1; cdr3_aa: SARETTGPFFEQY
v_call: TRBV7-6; cdr3_aa: ASSLNQGRETQY
v_call: TRBV28; cdr3_aa: ASSLSAGTIY
v_call: TRBV12-3/TRBV12-4; cdr3_aa: ASSLRGAMSNQPQH
v_call: TRBV3-1; cdr3_aa: ASSQPGPPRPGELF
v_call: TRBV29-1; cdr3_aa: SVVAGTGAGNEQY
v_call: TRBV12-3/TRBV12-4; cdr3_aa: ASSFLRENGYT
v_call: TRBV20-1; cdr3_aa: SARDDGWSVNQPQH
v_call: TRBV10-3; cdr3_aa: AISVILGTSGNTIY
v_call: TRBV27; cdr3_aa: ASSLSAGWEQPQH
v_call: TRBV11-2; cdr3_aa: ASSLYDGVATDTQY
v_call: TRBV7-6; cdr3_aa: ASSHRTFEQF
v_call: TRBV20-1; cdr3_aa: SARVRRGLTGELF
v_call: TRBV20-1; cdr3_aa: SARRGRDYNEQF
v_call: TRBV20-1; cdr3_aa: SARDSTPMDLLTDTQY
v_call: TRBV5-1; cdr3_aa: ASSPTLATGEQF
v_call: TRBV20-1; cdr3_aa: SAAQYLQGTSGNTIY
v_call: TRBV7-2; cdr3_aa: ASSLVSGVAKNIQY
v_call: TRBV10-3; cdr3_aa: AIRQGLGTYEQY
v_call: TRBV20-1; cdr3_aa: SATYRPGQARYEKLF